The 24 T cell receptor beta chains presented below share a single source sample, sequenced in a study of T cell clonotyping in hematopoietic cell transplantation. The data were produced by immunoSEQ multiplex PCR, yet TCRdb's version contains in-frame clones alone and is incomplete. The sample lists about 36,000 clones, 95% occurring once. As to time point: recipient sample about 28 days before transplant, after cytoreduction. The sample consisted of peripheral blood mononuclear cells, taken before stem cell transplant. The receptors were gathered from a man aged 40-50 years with chronic myeloid leukemia. Some clones in this sample may be carry-over from other donors' samples.

The CDR3 loop is CASSSQTGTGYGYTF. The DNA of the CDR3 is TGTGCCAGTAGTAGTCAGACGGGGACGGGCTATGGCTACACCTTC. This rearrangement joins TRBV19 to TRBJ1-2; perhaps TRBD1 as D (5 bases). Trimming took off 4 bases at V and 4 bases at J, with 16 bases between the two ends. Germline V gene lookup returns CDR1 LNHDA and CDR2 SQIVND (reference sequence). This CDR3 contains 15 residues.

The chain has TRBV11-1 and TRBJ1-1; D might be TRBD1 (5 bases). V was shortened by 3 bases and J by 0 bases, with 8 bases between the two germline ends. CDR1 SGHAT and CDR2 FQDESV come from the germline V gene (reference sequence). This CDR3 is built from 14 residues. The CDR3 spells CASSFGGVNTEAFF. For the CDR3, the DNA is TGTGCCAGCAGCTTTGGGGGGGTGAACACTGAAGCTTTCTTT. The whole variable domain, remainder taken from reference TRBV11-1 and TRBJ1-1, is EAEVAQSPRYKITEKSQAVAFWCDPISGHATLYWYRQILGQGPELLVQFQDESVVDDSQLPKDRFSAERLKGVDSTLKIQPAELGDSAMYLCASSFGGVNTEAFFGQGTRLTVV.

The chain has TRBV7-9 and TRBJ1-2; 8 bases map to TRBD1. With V trimmed by 5 bases and J by 2 bases, 4 bases remained unmatched. Germline CDR1 and CDR2: SEHNR and FQNEAQ (reference sequence). CDR3 length equals 14 residues. The CDR3 DNA is TGTGCCAGCAGCGCAGCAGGGGGCAACTATGGCTACACCTTC. It yields the protein CASSAAGGNYGYTF.

This clone was picked up one time. The rearrangement joins TRBV4-3 to TRBJ2-6, with D tentatively TRBD2 (6 bases). V was clipped by 0 bases and J by 2 bases, with 8 bases between them. The CDR3 spans 16 residues. Germline V gives CDR1 LGHNA, CDR2 YSLEER. The CDR3: CASSQDWGAGANVLTF. DNA for the CDR3: TGCGCCAGCAGCCAAGATTGGGGGGCTGGGGCCAACGTCCTGACTTTC.

This chain links TRBV29-1 with TRBJ2-1, with 9 bases that match TRBD2. Germline CDR1 SQVTM, CDR2 ANQGSEA. The V gene end was trimmed by 7 bases and the J gene end by 1 base; junction bases not matched to a gene: 8. The CDR3 is made up of 15 amino acids. The CDR3 DNA reads TGCAGCGCCCTCGGGGCGGGGGGGTCCTACAATGAGCAGTTCTTC. It yields the protein CSALGAGGSYNEQFF.

The V call is TRBV6-5, the J call TRBJ2-3; TRBD2 might be the D (7 bases). Deletions cut 6 bases from V and 5 bases from J, with 18 bases between. The V gene's germline CDR1 is MNHEY and CDR2 SVGAGI. The CDR3 loop spans 15 amino acids. CDR3 sequence (DNA): TGTGCCAGCAGGAAAGGGGGGGGCCGGGAAGATACGCAGTATTTT. This gives the protein CASRKGGGREDTQYF.

This chain links TRBV6-1 with TRBJ2-5, with D possibly TRBD1 on 6 matching bases. The CDR3 runs 15 residues. The V gene lost 7 bases and the J gene lost 9 bases, with 24 bases spanning the gap. Germline V CDR1 and CDR2: MNHNS, SASEGT. The CDR3 loop reads CASTKTGNILGAQYF. CDR3 bases: TGTGCCAGCACAAAAACAGGGAACATTCTCGGGGCCCAGTACTTC.

DNA of the CDR3: TGTGCCAGCAGTTACAACCCAGTGACCACTGAAGCTTTCTTT. Its protein product is CASSYNPVTTEAFF. This chain links TRBV6-5 with TRBJ1-1; D gene unclear. V was clipped by 2 bases and J by 4 bases, with 11 bases between them. The V gene's germline CDR1 is MNHEY and CDR2 SVGAGI. The CDR3 is 14 residues long.

This sequence joins TRBV11-1 and TRBJ1-2, with 10 bases fitting TRBD1. The V segment lost 5 bases and the J segment 2 bases; nucleotides outside the gene matches: 8. The CDR3 extends over 16 amino acids. Germline lookup yields CDR1 SGHAT and CDR2 FQDESV (reference sequence). CDR3 in DNA: TGTGCCAGCAGCCCACGGACAGGGGGAGGCAACTATGGCTACACCTTC. Translated: CASSPRTGGGNYGYTF.

The V gene is TRBV5-1, the J gene TRBJ2-7, with TRBD2 identical over 8 bases. The length of the CDR3 is 14 residues. Germline trimming cut 4 bases from V and 7 bases from J; bases unmatched to any gene: 10. Germline CDR1 and CDR2: SGHRS and YFSETQ. Here the CDR3 DNA reads TGCGCCAGCAGCCTTCGGGAGGGTCTAAGGGAGCAGTACTTC. This gives the protein CASSLREGLREQYF.

The count of this clone is one. V usage is TRBV2 and J usage is TRBJ2-2; 8 bases fit TRBD1. Germline CDR1 reads SNHLY; CDR2 reads FYNNEI. There are 16 residues in the CDR3. The V segment lost 2 bases and the J segment 4 bases; nucleotides outside the gene matches: 6. CDR3 sequence reads: CASSEQGAYLTGELFF. CDR3 nucleotide sequence: TGTGCCAGCAGTGAACAGGGGGCTTATCTCACCGGGGAGCTGTTTTTT.

The V call is TRBV2, the J call TRBJ2-6; maybe TRBD2 (6 bases). Trimming cost V 8 bases and J 1 base, with 9 bases left between them. The length of the CDR3 is 14 residues. Germline-derived CDR1 and CDR2 are SNHLY and FYNNEI. The CDR3 nucleotides are TGTGCCAGCGGGGGAGGATCTGGGGCCAACGTCCTGACTTTC. Protein sequence: CASGGGSGANVLTF.

This rearrangement joins TRBV28 to TRBJ2-7; D might be TRBD1 or TRBD2, each matching 5 bases. Germline assignment: CDR1 MDHEN and CDR2 SYDVKM. This CDR3 spans 14 amino acids. With 3 bases removed from V and 5 bases from J, the gap between germline ends came to 14 bases. This chain's CDR3 is CASSLARGTDEQYF. CDR3 sequence (DNA): TGTGCCAGCAGTTTGGCGAGGGGAACGGACGAGCAGTACTTC.

The rearrangement uses TRBV7-2 and TRBJ2-2; D is unresolved. The CDR3 has 14 residues. V lost 2 bases and J lost 1, with 5 bases in between. CDR1 and CDR2 from the germline V gene are SGHTA and FQGNSA. The CDR3 DNA sequence: TGTGCCAGCAGCTTATGGCAGAACACCGGGGAGCTGTTTTTT. It yields the protein CASSLWQNTGELFF.

V usage is TRBV15 and J usage is TRBJ2-5, with D unresolved. CDR1 LNHNV and CDR2 YYDKDF come from the germline V gene (reference sequence). The CDR3 sequence is 15 residues long. Trimming took off 0 bases at V and 2 bases at J, with 10 bases between the two ends. CDR3 in DNA: TGTGCCACCAGCAGAGAACGGCAGGCTCAAGAGACCCAGTACTTC. Translated: CATSRERQAQETQYF.

This rearrangement joins TRBV4-1 to TRBJ1-4, with D possibly TRBD1 on 5 matching bases. CDR1 is MGHRA, CDR2 YSYEKL, per germline. The CDR3 is made up of 13 amino acids. Trimming took 11 bases from V and 0 from J, leaving 10 bases between them. CDR3 in amino acids: CASGPSTNEKLFF. Written as DNA, the CDR3 is TGCGCCTCGGGGCCCTCAACTAATGAAAAACTGTTTTTT.

V is TRBV29-1 and J is TRBJ2-3; possibly TRBD1 for D (6 bases). V was cut by 5 bases and J by 4 bases, with 22 bases left in between. From germline, CDR1 is SQVTM and CDR2 ANQGSEA. The CDR3 loop spans 16 amino acids. CDR3 nucleotides: TGCAGCGTTACCGACAGGACTGCTTTGAGTCCAGATACGCAGTATTTT. This sequence encodes CSVTDRTALSPDTQYF.

The chain employs TRBV14 and TRBJ2-2, with D possibly matching TRBD2 (6 bases). This CDR3 is 14 amino acids long. Looked up from germline, CDR1 is SGHDN and CDR2 is FVKESK. V was clipped by 6 bases and J by 1 base, with 9 bases between them. The CDR3 DNA reads as TGTGCCAGCAGTCTGGGGGGGAACACCGGGGAGCTGTTTTTT. Translation gives CASSLGGNTGELFF.

This clone occurred once. As DNA, the CDR3 is TGTGCCATCAGTGAGTCGACCCGGACAGGCAATCAGCCCCAGCATTTT. Translated, it gives CAISESTRTGNQPQHF. This sequence joins TRBV10-3 and TRBJ1-5; perhaps TRBD1 as D (6 bases). CDR3 length equals 16 residues. Germline V lookup: CDR1 ENHRY, CDR2 SYGVKD. Trimming took off 0 bases at V and 2 bases at J, with 11 bases between the two ends.

The CDR3 DNA is TGTGCCAGCACCGCAGGGGAGTCCTACGAGCAGTACTTC. Translated: CASTAGESYEQYF. This chain links TRBV7-8 with TRBJ2-7, with D possibly being TRBD1 (6 bases). V was trimmed by 7 bases and J by 1 base, leaving 11 bases between them. Germline loops: CDR1 SGHVS, CDR2 FQNEAQ. This CDR3 has 13 residues.

The chain joins TRBV10-3 to TRBJ1-1; no definite D call. The CDR3 totals 13 residues. V lost 7 bases, J lost 5 bases, and 14 bases lay in between. Germline CDR1 and CDR2: ENHRY and SYGVKD. The CDR3 DNA reads TGTGCCATCACCCGCGGAGGGAAGACTGAAGCTTTCTTT. This codes for CAITRGGKTEAFF.

The chain has TRBV23-1 and TRBJ1-5; 7 bases line up with TRBD1. TRBV23-1 is an open reading frame, and its role is uncertain. The CDR3 loop spans 14 amino acids. The junction had 9 bases not matched to a gene; V was cut back by 6 bases and J by 7 bases. The CDR3 DNA sequence: TGCGCCAGCAGCCAGACAGGGATTCAGCAGCCCCAGCATTTT. Amino acid sequence: CASSQTGIQQPQHF.

The V gene is TRBV15, the J gene TRBJ2-7; D tentatively reads TRBD1 or TRBD2 (5 bases each). V was shortened by 3 bases and J by 3 bases, with 15 bases between the two germline ends. The germline V gene has CDR1 LNHNV and CDR2 YYDKDF (reference sequence). The CDR3 is 15 residues long. In DNA form, the CDR3 reads TGTGCCACCAGCAGGGGCCGGGACCACAACTACGAGCAGTACTTC. It specifies CATSRGRDHNYEQYF. The whole variable domain, remainder taken from reference TRBV15 and TRBJ2-7, is DAMVIQNPRYQVTQFGKPVTLSCSQTLNHNVMYWYQQKSSQAPKLLFHYYDKDFNNEADTPDNFQSRRPNTSFCFLDIRSPGLGDTAMYLCATSRGRDHNYEQYFGPGTRLTVT.

This chain joins TRBV28 and TRBJ2-3; D may be TRBD2 (6 bases). V lost 5 bases and J lost 4, with 13 bases in between. This CDR3 comprises 14 residues. Germline CDR1 reads MDHEN; CDR2 reads SYDVKM. The CDR3 DNA sequence: TGTGCCAGCAGTGGGGACTCCCTAGCAGATACGCAGTATTTT. It is translated as CASSGDSLADTQYF.